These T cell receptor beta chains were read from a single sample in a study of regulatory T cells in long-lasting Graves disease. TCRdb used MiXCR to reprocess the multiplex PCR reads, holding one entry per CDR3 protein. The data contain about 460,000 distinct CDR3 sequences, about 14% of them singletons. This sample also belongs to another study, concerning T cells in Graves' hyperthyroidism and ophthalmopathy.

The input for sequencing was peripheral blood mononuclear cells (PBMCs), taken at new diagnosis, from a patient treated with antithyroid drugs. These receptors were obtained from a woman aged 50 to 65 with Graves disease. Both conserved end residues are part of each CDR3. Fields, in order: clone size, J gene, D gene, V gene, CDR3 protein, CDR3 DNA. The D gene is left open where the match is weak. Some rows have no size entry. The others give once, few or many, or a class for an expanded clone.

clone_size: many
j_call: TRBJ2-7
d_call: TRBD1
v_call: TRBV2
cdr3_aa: CASSRDSEYEQYF
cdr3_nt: TGTGCCAGCAGTAGGGACAGCGAGTACGAGCAGTACTTC

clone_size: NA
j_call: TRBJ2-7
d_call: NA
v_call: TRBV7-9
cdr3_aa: CASSFMGRDEQYF
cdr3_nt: TGTGCCAGCAGCTTCATGGGAAGGGACGAGCAGTACTTC

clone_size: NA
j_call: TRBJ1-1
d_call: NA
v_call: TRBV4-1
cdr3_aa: CASSKPGANTEAFF
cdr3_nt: TGCGCCAGCAGCAAACCGGGGGCGAACACTGAAGCTTTCTTT

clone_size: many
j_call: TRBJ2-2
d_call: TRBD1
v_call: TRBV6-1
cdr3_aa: CASRDQGAAGELFF
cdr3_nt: TGTGCCAGCAGAGACCAGGGGGCGGCCGGGGAGCTGTTTTTT

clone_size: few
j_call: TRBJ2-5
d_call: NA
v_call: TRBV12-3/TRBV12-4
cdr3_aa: CASSLRGTQEYF
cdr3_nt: TGTGCCAGCAGTTTGCGGGGTACCCAGGAGTACTTC

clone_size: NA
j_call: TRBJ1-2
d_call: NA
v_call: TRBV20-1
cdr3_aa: CSARVGTGLDGYTF
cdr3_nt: TGCAGTGCTAGAGTCGGTACAGGGCTGGATGGCTACACCTTC

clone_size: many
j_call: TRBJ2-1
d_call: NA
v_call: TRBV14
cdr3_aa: CASSQGQNNVDEQFF
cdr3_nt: TGTGCCAGCAGCCAAGGACAGAATAATGTGGATGAGCAGTTCTTC

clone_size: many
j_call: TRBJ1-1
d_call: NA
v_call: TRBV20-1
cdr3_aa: CSARSGAANTEAFF
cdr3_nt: TGCAGTGCTAGATCGGGAGCCGCAAACACTGAAGCTTTCTTT

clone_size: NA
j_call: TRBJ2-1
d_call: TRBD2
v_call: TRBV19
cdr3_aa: CARGPSGSSYNEQFF
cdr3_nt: TGTGCCAGGGGTCCTAGCGGGAGTTCCTACAATGAGCAGTTCTTC

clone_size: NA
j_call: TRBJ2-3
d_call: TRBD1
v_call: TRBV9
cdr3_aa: CASSAQAGGTGFTDTQYF
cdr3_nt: TGTGCCAGCAGCGCGCAGGCCGGTGGGACAGGCTTCACAGATACGCAGTATTTT

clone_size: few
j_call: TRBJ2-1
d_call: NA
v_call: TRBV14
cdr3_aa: CASSQSGGLGNEQFF
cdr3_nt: TGTGCCAGCAGCCAATCGGGGGGCTTGGGGAATGAGCAGTTCTTC

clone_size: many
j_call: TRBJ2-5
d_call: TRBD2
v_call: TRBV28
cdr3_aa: CASSFSPSGKGGKTQYF
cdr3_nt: TGTGCCAGCAGTTTCTCCCCTAGCGGGAAGGGGGGAAAGACCCAGTACTTC

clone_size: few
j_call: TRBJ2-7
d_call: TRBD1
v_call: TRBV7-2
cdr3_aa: CASSPWDRYYEQYF
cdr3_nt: TGTGCCAGCAGCCCTTGGGACAGGTACTACGAGCAGTACTTC

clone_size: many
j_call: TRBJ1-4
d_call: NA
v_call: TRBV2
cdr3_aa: CASIEGGHEKLFF
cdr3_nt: TGTGCCAGCATTGAGGGTGGACATGAAAAACTGTTTTTT

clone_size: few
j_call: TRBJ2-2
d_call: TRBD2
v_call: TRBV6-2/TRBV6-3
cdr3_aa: CASSEGFSGRAIGELFF
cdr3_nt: TGTGCCAGCAGTGAAGGTTTTAGCGGGAGGGCGATCGGGGAGCTGTTTTTT

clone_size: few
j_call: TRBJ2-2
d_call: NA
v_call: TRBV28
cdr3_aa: CASTHAPGRGGELFF
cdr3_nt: TGTGCCAGCACCCACGCACCGGGTCGAGGCGGGGAGCTGTTTTTT

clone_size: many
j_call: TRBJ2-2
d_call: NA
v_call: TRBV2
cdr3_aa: CASDATGRTGELFF
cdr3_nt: TGTGCCAGCGATGCTACAGGGCGGACCGGGGAGCTGTTTTTT